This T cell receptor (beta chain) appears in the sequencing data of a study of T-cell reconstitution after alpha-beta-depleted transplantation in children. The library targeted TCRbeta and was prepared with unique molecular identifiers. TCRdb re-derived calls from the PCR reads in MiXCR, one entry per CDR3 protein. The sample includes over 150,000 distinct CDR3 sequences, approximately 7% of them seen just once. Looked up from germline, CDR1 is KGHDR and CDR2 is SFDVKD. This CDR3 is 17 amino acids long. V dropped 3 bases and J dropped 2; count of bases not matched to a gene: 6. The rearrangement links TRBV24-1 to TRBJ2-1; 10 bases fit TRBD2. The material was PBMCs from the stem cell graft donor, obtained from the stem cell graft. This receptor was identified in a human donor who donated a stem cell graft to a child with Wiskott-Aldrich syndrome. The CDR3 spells CATSDPSSGSPYNEQFF. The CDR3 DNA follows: TGTGCCACCAGTGATCCTTCTAGCGGGAGTCCCTACAATGAGCAGTTCTTC.